Following are 3 T cell receptor beta chains from one sample sequenced in a study of cytomegalovirus exposure and HLA in healthy donors. Repertoires were generated with immunoSEQ multiplex PCR, while TCRdb's copy carries only in-frame clones and drops some. The sample records fewer than 55,000 clones, approximately 90% being singletons. The specimen sequenced was PBMCs. Receptors were obtained from a man aged 18 to 29 in good health and CMV-seronegative.

The chain combines TRBV6-4 with TRBJ2-1; 10 nucleotides match TRBD1. This CDR3 is 15 amino acids long. The V gene end was trimmed by 2 bases and the J gene end by 5 bases; junction bases not matched to a gene: 3. The germline gives CDR1 MRHNA, CDR2 SNTAGT. CDR3 sequence: CASSDGTGANNEQFF. In nucleotides, the CDR3 is TGTGCCAGCAGTGACGGGACAGGGGCCAACAATGAGCAGTTCTTC.

This clone occurred once. The genes are TRBV5-1 and TRBJ2-2; D is possibly TRBD2 (5 bases). The ends were cut back, 0 bases at V and 0 bases at J, with 6 bases in the middle. There are 15 residues in the CDR3. CDR1 is SGHRS, CDR2 YFSETQ, per germline. CDR3 bases: TGCGCCAGCAGCTTGGAGGAGGCGAACACCGGGGAGCTGTTTTTT. Its protein is CASSLEEANTGELFF.

The chain combines TRBV5-3 with TRBJ2-2; D is perhaps TRBD1 (6 bases). TRBV5-3 qualifies as an ORF whose function is uncertain. The CDR3 consists of 17 residues. The ends were cut back, 5 bases at V and 0 bases at J, with 17 bases in the middle. CDR3 nucleotides: TGTGCCAGAAGTCCACAGGGCAACACTTCGAACACCGGGGAGCTGTTTTTT. Its protein is CARSPQGNTSNTGELFF.